A selection of T cell receptor beta chains follows, all from one sample in a study of OX40 agonist ivuxolimab in advanced cancers. The repertoire was sequenced with immunoSEQ multiplex PCR; TCRdb's copy has only in-frame clones and lacks some. The sample records about 24,000 clones, around three quarters being singletons. This specimen consisted of CD4+ or CD8+ T cells sorted from blood, obtained in a trial of the OX40 agonist ivuxolimab. The receptors derive from an adult with an advanced solid tumor such as melanoma, head and neck, liver or kidney cancer. Each CDR3 is given with its conserved first and last residue. The order of the fields is D gene, J gene, clone size, V gene, CDR3 protein, CDR3 DNA. The D gene is left open where the match is weak. A row's size may be missing; if present it is once, few, many or a size class.

d_gene: .; j_gene: TRBJ1-2; abundance: medium-sized; v_gene: TRBV10-3; CDR3aa: CAIMLNYGYTF; CDR3nt: TGTGCCATCATGTTGAACTATGGCTACACCTTC
d_gene: .; j_gene: TRBJ1-1; abundance: .; v_gene: TRBV6-1; CDR3aa: CASSAPGIGRTEAFF; CDR3nt: TGTGCCAGCAGTGCGCCAGGGATTGGGCGCACTGAAGCTTTCTTT
d_gene: .; j_gene: TRBJ2-2; abundance: .; v_gene: TRBV14; CDR3aa: CASSSRQPPNTGELFF; CDR3nt: TGTGCCAGCAGCTCCAGACAGCCTCCGAACACCGGGGAGCTGTTTTTT
d_gene: TRBD2; j_gene: TRBJ2-1; abundance: .; v_gene: TRBV7-9; CDR3aa: CASSLAIGLAVGDNEQFF; CDR3nt: TGTGCCAGCAGCTTAGCGATAGGACTAGCGGTTGGAGACAATGAGCAGTTCTTC
d_gene: .; j_gene: TRBJ1-4; abundance: few; v_gene: TRBV28; CDR3aa: CASSFRGSEKLFF; CDR3nt: TGTGCCAGCAGTTTCAGGGGCTCCGAAAAACTGTTTTTT
d_gene: .; j_gene: TRBJ2-4; abundance: .; v_gene: TRBV7-9; CDR3aa: CASSFIQSRAKNIQYF; CDR3nt: TGTGCCAGCAGCTTCATTCAGTCGAGGGCCAAAAACATTCAGTACTTC
d_gene: TRBD1; j_gene: TRBJ2-2; abundance: .; v_gene: TRBV27; CDR3aa: CASGPGTGGWPGELFF; CDR3nt: TGTGCCAGCGGCCCAGGGACAGGAGGCTGGCCCGGGGAGCTGTTTTTT
d_gene: TRBD1; j_gene: TRBJ1-4; abundance: .; v_gene: TRBV5-1; CDR3aa: CASSLGRTGLANEKLFF; CDR3nt: TGCGCCAGCAGCTTGGGAAGGACAGGGTTAGCTAATGAAAAACTGTTTTTT
d_gene: TRBD1; j_gene: TRBJ1-1; abundance: .; v_gene: TRBV6-5; CDR3aa: CASSSPQGAMNTEAFF; CDR3nt: TGTGCCAGCAGTTCGCCACAGGGGGCGATGAACACTGAAGCTTTCTTT
d_gene: .; j_gene: TRBJ1-2; abundance: .; v_gene: TRBV6-1; CDR3aa: CASSDGALYGYTF; CDR3nt: TGTGCCAGCAGTGACGGGGCCCTCTATGGCTACACCTTC
d_gene: .; j_gene: TRBJ1-5; abundance: .; v_gene: TRBV30; CDR3aa: CAWSPKTGFKDQPQHF; CDR3nt: TGTGCCTGGAGTCCCAAGACAGGTTTTAAGGATCAGCCCCAGCATTTT
d_gene: .; j_gene: TRBJ2-7; abundance: .; v_gene: TRBV6-1; CDR3aa: CASSSTGSSYEQYF; CDR3nt: TGTGCCAGCAGTAGTACAGGGTCGTCCTACGAGCAGTACTTC
d_gene: .; j_gene: TRBJ2-6; abundance: .; v_gene: TRBV5-6; CDR3aa: CASSLVGWGRGANVLTF; CDR3nt: TGTGCCAGCAGCTTGGTTGGTTGGGGCCGTGGGGCCAACGTCCTGACTTTC
d_gene: .; j_gene: TRBJ1-1; abundance: once; v_gene: TRBV5-5; CDR3aa: CASSLETNTEAFF; CDR3nt: TGTGCCAGCAGCTTGGAGACGAACACTGAAGCTTTCTTT
d_gene: TRBD1; j_gene: TRBJ2-1; abundance: .; v_gene: TRBV7-6; CDR3aa: CASSLEGQGVYNEQFF; CDR3nt: TGTGCCAGCAGCTTGGAGGGACAGGGGGTTTACAATGAGCAGTTCTTC
d_gene: .; j_gene: TRBJ2-1; abundance: .; v_gene: TRBV28; CDR3aa: CASSLYGLFLFGEQFF; CDR3nt: TGTGCCAGCAGTTTATATGGACTCTTCCTCTTTGGTGAGCAGTTCTTC
d_gene: TRBD1; j_gene: TRBJ1-2; abundance: .; v_gene: TRBV7-9; CDR3aa: CASSPKGAPSYGYTF; CDR3nt: TGTGCCAGCAGCCCGAAGGGGGCGCCGAGCTATGGCTACACCTTC
d_gene: .; j_gene: TRBJ1-1; abundance: .; v_gene: TRBV7-9; CDR3aa: CASSLAGGVGDTEAFF; CDR3nt: TGTGCCAGCAGCTTAGCTGGAGGGGTGGGGGACACTGAAGCTTTCTTT
d_gene: .; j_gene: TRBJ1-2; abundance: .; v_gene: TRBV2; CDR3aa: CASRVGAANYGYTF; CDR3nt: TGTGCCAGCAGGGTCGGAGCCGCTAACTATGGCTACACCTTC
d_gene: .; j_gene: TRBJ2-2; abundance: .; v_gene: TRBV7-7; CDR3aa: CASSLDPSINNGELFF; CDR3nt: TGTGCCAGCAGCTTAGATCCATCGATTAACAACGGGGAGCTGTTTTTT
d_gene: TRBD2; j_gene: TRBJ2-5; abundance: .; v_gene: TRBV7-9; CDR3aa: CASSSGLAGGPRETQYF; CDR3nt: TGTGCCAGCAGCTCGGGACTAGCGGGGGGGCCCCGAGAGACCCAGTACTTC
d_gene: TRBD1; j_gene: TRBJ2-5; abundance: .; v_gene: TRBV9; CDR3aa: CASSVTGGGEQYF; CDR3nt: TGTGCCAGCAGCGTGACAGGGGGCGGTGAGCAGTACTTC
d_gene: TRBD2; j_gene: TRBJ2-3; abundance: .; v_gene: TRBV6-5; CDR3aa: CASSYQRGRTDTQYF; CDR3nt: TGTGCCAGCAGTTACCAGCGGGGGAGGACAGATACGCAGTATTTT
d_gene: .; j_gene: TRBJ1-1; abundance: .; v_gene: TRBV2; CDR3aa: CASSEAMTNTEAFF; CDR3nt: TGTGCCAGCAGTGAAGCTATGACGAACACTGAAGCTTTCTTT
d_gene: .; j_gene: TRBJ1-5; abundance: .; v_gene: TRBV12-1; CDR3aa: CASSHGGGQPQHF; CDR3nt: TGTGCCAGCAGCCACGGGGGGGGTCAGCCCCAGCATTTT
d_gene: .; j_gene: TRBJ2-7; abundance: .; v_gene: TRBV14; CDR3aa: CASSQVVGASYEQYF; CDR3nt: TGTGCCAGCAGCCAAGTAGTGGGGGCCTCCTACGAGCAGTACTTC
d_gene: .; j_gene: TRBJ2-1; abundance: .; v_gene: TRBV6-5; CDR3aa: CASSYRLYPDEQFF; CDR3nt: TGTGCCAGCAGTTATCGTCTTTACCCCGATGAGCAGTTCTTC
d_gene: TRBD1; j_gene: TRBJ2-5; abundance: few; v_gene: TRBV19; CDR3aa: CASRDRGRGETQYF; CDR3nt: TGTGCCAGTAGAGACAGGGGGCGAGGGGAGACCCAGTACTTC
d_gene: TRBD2; j_gene: TRBJ2-1; abundance: .; v_gene: TRBV11-2; CDR3aa: CASSYSSGGAGDEQFF; CDR3nt: TGTGCCAGCAGCTACTCTAGCGGGGGGGCTGGGGATGAGCAGTTCTTC
d_gene: TRBD2; j_gene: TRBJ2-7; abundance: once; v_gene: TRBV18; CDR3aa: CASSPGSGGGTYEQYF; CDR3nt: TGTGCCAGCTCACCGGGCTCGGGCGGGGGGACCTACGAGCAGTACTTC
d_gene: .; j_gene: TRBJ2-7; abundance: .; v_gene: TRBV5-6; CDR3aa: CASSSGSEQYF; CDR3nt: TGTGCCAGCAGCAGTGGGAGCGAGCAGTACTTC
d_gene: .; j_gene: TRBJ1-2; abundance: .; v_gene: TRBV6-1; CDR3aa: CASSVTANYGYTF; CDR3nt: TGTGCCAGCAGCGTCACGGCTAACTATGGCTACACCTTC
d_gene: TRBD2; j_gene: TRBJ2-1; abundance: .; v_gene: TRBV10-2; CDR3aa: CASSIAGGRNEQFF; CDR3nt: TGCGCCAGCAGTATAGCGGGGGGGAGGAATGAGCAGTTCTTC
d_gene: .; j_gene: TRBJ1-1; abundance: once; v_gene: TRBV19; CDR3aa: CATSYYLNTEAFF; CDR3nt: TGTGCCACCTCCTATTATCTGAACACTGAAGCTTTCTTT
d_gene: .; j_gene: TRBJ1-2; abundance: once; v_gene: TRBV5-4; CDR3aa: CASSLGGISNYGYTF; CDR3nt: TGTGCCAGCAGCTTGGGCGGGATTTCTAACTATGGCTACACCTTC
d_gene: TRBD1; j_gene: TRBJ2-7; abundance: few; v_gene: TRBV7-2; CDR3aa: CASSSTGGPLEQYF; CDR3nt: TGTGCCAGCAGCTCCACAGGGGGGCCCCTCGAGCAGTACTTC
d_gene: .; j_gene: TRBJ1-3; abundance: few; v_gene: TRBV15; CDR3aa: CATSRAGWIGNTIYF; CDR3nt: TGTGCCACCAGCAGGGCCGGTTGGATTGGAAACACCATATATTTT
d_gene: .; j_gene: TRBJ2-7; abundance: .; v_gene: TRBV4-1; CDR3aa: CASSQDRGIDSYEQYF; CDR3nt: TGCGCCAGCAGCCAAGATCGCGGGATCGACTCCTACGAGCAGTACTTC
d_gene: .; j_gene: TRBJ1-6; abundance: once; v_gene: TRBV7-9; CDR3aa: CASSEGWNNSPLHF; CDR3nt: TGTGCCAGCAGTGAAGGGTGGAATAATTCACCCCTCCACTTT
d_gene: .; j_gene: TRBJ1-4; abundance: .; v_gene: TRBV19; CDR3aa: CASSTRDIVATNEKLFF; CDR3nt: TGTGCCAGTAGTACCCGGGACATAGTTGCAACTAATGAAAAACTGTTTTTT
d_gene: TRBD1; j_gene: TRBJ1-3; abundance: once; v_gene: TRBV19; CDR3aa: CASTMKGDRFSGNTIYF; CDR3nt: TGTGCCAGTACAATGAAAGGGGACAGGTTCTCTGGAAACACCATATATTTT
d_gene: .; j_gene: TRBJ1-2; abundance: .; v_gene: TRBV7-9; CDR3aa: CASSLAHLQENYGYTF; CDR3nt: TGTGCCAGCAGCTTAGCCCATTTGCAGGAGAACTATGGCTACACCTTC
d_gene: TRBD1; j_gene: TRBJ2-7; abundance: .; v_gene: TRBV7-3; CDR3aa: CASSLTGQGYNEQYF; CDR3nt: TGTGCCAGCAGCTTGACGGGACAGGGTTACAACGAGCAGTACTTC
d_gene: .; j_gene: TRBJ1-4; abundance: .; v_gene: TRBV29-1; CDR3aa: CSVVPWGGGEKLFF; CDR3nt: TGCAGCGTTGTTCCGTGGGGCGGGGGTGAAAAACTGTTTTTT
d_gene: TRBD1; j_gene: TRBJ1-5; abundance: .; v_gene: TRBV28; CDR3aa: CASSLYPGQGLGGVPQHF; CDR3nt: TGTGCCAGCAGTTTATACCCTGGACAGGGACTAGGTGGGGTACCCCAGCATTTT